The source of this TCR beta chain is a study of T-cell memory formation after mild COVID-19 (dated by TCRdb to the early 2020s). The study in broad terms: TCR sequence clusters from the two donors were largely donor specific. In a couple of donors, T-cell clones that expanded and contracted after mild COVID-19 were followed by sequencing TCRalpha and TCRbeta repertoires longitudinally. Two young, previously healthy adult volunteers, one female and one male, were included in the cohort. The full study reports these points: The detection of some responding clones in pre-infection memory suggests that pre-existing cross-reactive memory T cells joined the SARS-CoV-2 response. The study covered only two mild cases, and larger cohorts including severe cases with pre-infection samples were considered necessary. Balanced CD4/CD8 phenotypes were observed for clones contracting from day 15 to 85, whereas a bias towards CD4+ was observed for a second wave of clones expanding from day 15 to 37. Contracting CD4+ clones were found mainly in CM and EM memory subsets, while CD8+ clones were enriched in EMRA. SARS-CoV-2 specificity of the second-wave clones peaking on day 37 was not confirmed.

These reads were obtained on an Illumina NovaSeq 6000. TCRalpha and TCRbeta cDNA libraries were constructed by 5'RACE with constant-segment primers, with sample barcodes and unique molecular identifiers being introduced. Trizol reagent was used to extract RNA from every sample. Amplification of the libraries took two PCR steps, and the second step added a second sample barcode plus Illumina TruSeq adapters. The libraries were sequenced on an Illumina NovaSeq using 2 x 150 bp paired-end reads. From the authors' description of their analysis: Reads were demultiplexed and collapsed into UMI-guided consensus sequences with migec v1.2.7. Using mixcr v2.1.11, the UMI consensuses were aligned to TRA and TRB V and J templates and assembled into clonotypes. Expanded or contracted clonotypes were those called significant by both edgeR and NoisET, with noise models trained on biological replicates. For edgeR calls, the cutoffs were a false discovery rate-adjusted p below 0.01 and a log2 fold-change threshold of 1. PCA with hierarchical clustering of max-normalized trajectories of the 1000 most abundant clonotypes was used as exploratory dynamics analysis. Separately sequenced CD4+ and CD8+ repertoires were used to assign the CD4 or CD8 phenotype of responding clones. Using fastp trimming at Q25 and MiXCR clonotype assembly, TCRdb reanalyzed the public sequencing data and kept in-frame beta chains. CDR3 protein duplicates are merged, each entry listing the most common genes and DNA. The V and J calls here are based on TCRdb, not the publication. The sample records 280,000 or so distinct CDR3 sequences, about a sixth of which are singletons. Of the sample, 20% to 25% is held by the ten largest clones.

Ficoll-Paque density gradient centrifugation was used to isolate PBMCs. On this clonotype itself: Which antigen it targets is not known. No base-level quality is on record; no much larger clone is a single base apart.

Based on the germline V gene (reference sequence), the CDR1 and CDR2 sequences are DFQATT and SNEGSKA. The cysteine opens and the phenylalanine closes a CDR3 of 16 amino acids. CDR3 DNA is the only sequence kept; it has 48 bases, read in frame from the first base. Trimming accounts for 5 bases at V and 2 bases at J, while the number of junction bases matched to no gene is 10. Sequenced sample: PBMCs or a T cell subset sorted from them (not recorded which). This sequence was found in a man aged 18-30 years who had mild COVID-19 (a few samples of this study predate the infection). The sample titles of this study are shuffled in the database, so cell type and time point are left out; the donor was told from shared clones. The chain links TRBV20-1 with TRBJ2-3, with 10 middle bases fitting TRBD1. The CDR3 protein sequence reads: CSAQGAGQGHTDTQYF. The bases are TGCAGTGCTCAGGGGGCGGGACAGGGGCACACAGATACGCAGTATTTT.